One and the same sample provided the 29 T cell receptor beta chains below, sequenced in a study of blood T cell repertoires in COVID-19. Some clones are missing from TCRdb's copy, which holds only in-frame ones; the method was immunoSEQ multiplex PCR. The sample includes roughly 250,000 clones, less than 85% of them seen just once. The specimen was peripheral blood. The receptors were sampled from a woman of 80 years or more with active or convalescent COVID-19.

The rearrangement joins TRBV15 to TRBJ1-2; possibly TRBD1 for D (5 bases). This CDR3 region has 16 residues. V lost 1 base, J lost 5 bases, and 17 bases lay in between. Germline CDR1 and CDR2: LNHNV and YYDKDF (reference sequence). CDR3 protein: CATSRGAAGLIYGYTF. The CDR3 region has the DNA TGTGCCACCAGCAGAGGGGCGGCAGGGCTGATTTATGGCTACACCTTC.

V is TRBV9 and J is TRBJ2-6; D is possibly TRBD1 (6 bases). This CDR3 comprises 15 residues. Germline CDR1 reads SGDLS; CDR2 reads YYNGEE. Trimming shortened V by 4 bases and J by 4 bases, and 12 bases separated the two germline ends. The CDR3 DNA follows: TGTGCCAGCAGCCCTGACAGGCGCGGGGCCAACGTCCTGACTTTC. It yields the protein CASSPDRRGANVLTF.

The chain links TRBV9 to TRBJ2-7, with 12 bases matching TRBD2. This CDR3 is 15 amino acids long. V shed 4 bases, J shed 3 bases, and the junction held 5 bases outside the gene matches. Germline V gene sequence: CDR1 SGDLS, CDR2 YYNGEE. This chain's CDR3 is CASSIGLAGYYEQYF. DNA for the CDR3: TGTGCCAGCAGCATTGGACTAGCGGGATACTACGAGCAGTACTTC. The full variable domain, completed using reference TRBV9 and TRBJ2-7, is DSGVTQTPKHLITATGQRVTLRCSPRSGDLSVYWYQQSLDQGLQFLIQYYNGEERAKGNILERFSAQQFPDLHSELNLSSLELGDSALYFCASSIGLAGYYEQYFGPGTRLTVT.

J is TRBJ1-1 and V is TRBV15; D unresolved. The CDR3 is 12 amino acids. From germline, CDR1 is LNHNV and CDR2 YYDKDF (reference sequence). V was trimmed by 5 bases and J by 11 bases, leaving 15 bases between them. The CDR3 sequence: CATSARGGSAFF. The CDR3, as DNA: TGTGCCACCAGCGCAAGAGGTGGTTCGGCTTTCTTT.

The genes are TRBV10-3 and TRBJ2-3, with TRBD2 matching 7 bases. From germline, CDR1 is ENHRY and CDR2 SYGVKD. The CDR3 consists of 13 residues. The V gene end was trimmed by 7 bases and the J gene end by 6 bases; junction bases not matched to a gene: 7. CDR3 loop: CAITRGSTDTQYF. The DNA of the CDR3 is TGTGCCATCACTCGCGGGAGTACGGATACGCAGTATTTT.

The V and J genes are TRBV12-3 or TRBV12-4 and TRBJ1-1; D perhaps matches TRBD1 (5 bases). V was cut by 8 bases and J by 1 base, with 8 bases left in between. This CDR3 is 12 amino acids long. CDR3 amino acids: CASQGANTEAFF. The CDR3 nucleotides are TGTGCCAGCCAAGGGGCGAACACTGAAGCTTTCTTT.

The CDR3 sequence: CASSRTTASGANVLTF. The CDR3 DNA is TGTGCCAGCAGCCGAACAACCGCCTCTGGGGCCAACGTCCTGACTTTC. The chain employs TRBV27 and TRBJ2-6; D gene ambiguous. Germline V CDR1 and CDR2: MNHEY, SMNVEV (reference sequence). This CDR3 spans 16 amino acids. V was pared by 6 bases and J by 0 bases, with 12 bases between.

The chain employs TRBV5-1 and TRBJ2-1; 7 bases agree with TRBD1. J was trimmed by 4 bases and V by 4 bases; bases with no gene match: 2. In germline, CDR1 is SGHRS, CDR2 YFSETQ. This CDR3 region has 13 residues. This CDR3 reads CASSGQEYNEQFF. The CDR3 region has the DNA TGCGCCAGCAGCGGACAGGAATACAATGAGCAGTTCTTC.

The chain recombines TRBV5-1 with TRBJ2-7; a weak D match, TRBD1 (6 bases). The CDR3 extends over 16 amino acids. Deletions cut 1 base from V and 6 bases from J, with 20 bases between. Germline CDR1 reads SGHRS; CDR2 reads YFSETQ. The CDR3 region is CASSLSTGTHGSEQYF. The CDR3 DNA reads as TGCGCCAGCAGCTTGAGCACCGGGACACATGGGTCCGAGCAGTACTTC.

The J gene is TRBJ2-5, the V gene TRBV7-2; D might be TRBD2 (5 bases). Deletions cut 3 bases from V and 5 bases from J, with 10 bases between. Germline loops: CDR1 SGHTA, CDR2 FQGNSA. The CDR3 is 13 amino acids. CDR3: CASSFGRRETQYF. Written as DNA, the CDR3 is TGTGCCAGCAGCTTCGGGCGGAGGGAGACCCAGTACTTC.

This clone occurred a few times. The gene calls are TRBV11-2 and TRBJ1-2; no firm D call. The CDR3 length is 14 residues. The germline CDR1 and CDR2 sequences are SGHAT and FQNNGV. Trimming pared 1 base from V and 4 bases from J, leaving 10 bases between. This chain's CDR3 is CASSLVTFGYGYTF. The CDR3 DNA sequence: TGTGCCAGCAGCTTAGTTACTTTCGGCTATGGCTACACCTTC.

In DNA form, the CDR3 reads TGTGCCAGCAGCCCAAGGGGGCACACGCCCGAAGAGACCCAGTACTTC. Translation gives CASSPRGHTPEETQYF. This chain links TRBV7-9 with TRBJ2-5, with 7 bases matching TRBD1. CDR3 length: 16 residues. The V and J ends lost 5 bases and 3 bases, in that order; junction bases with no gene match: 12. The V gene's germline CDR1 is SEHNR and CDR2 FQNEAQ (reference sequence).

J is TRBJ2-1 and V is TRBV28, with D maybe TRBD1 (5 bases). Germline lookup yields CDR1 MDHEN and CDR2 SYDVKM. The CDR3 loop spans 17 amino acids. Trimming stripped 5 bases from V and 8 bases from J, with 25 bases between. CDR3 in DNA: TGTGCCAGCAGTCACCCCGTAGGGGATCTACGGCCCTATGAGCAGTTCTTC. This gives the protein CASSHPVGDLRPYEQFF.

The V and J genes are TRBV19 and TRBJ1-2, with 10 bases matching TRBD1. Per germline, CDR1 LNHDA and CDR2 SQIVND (reference sequence). The CDR3 is 16 amino acids. V dropped 6 bases and J dropped 2; count of bases not matched to a gene: 9. The CDR3 DNA reads TGTGCCAGTAGCCAGTCGACAGGGGGCGCAAACTATGGCTACACCTTC. Translation gives CASSQSTGGANYGYTF.

The J gene is TRBJ2-4, the V gene TRBV21-1; the table's D gene call, TRBD1, was not cross checked with the DNA. TRBV21-1 is tagged as a pseudogene. The CDR3 spans 15 residues. The CDR3: CASRSTGNNKNIQYF. CDR3 DNA sequence: TGTGCCAGCAGAAGTACAGGAAATAACAAAAACATTCAGTACTTC.

This clone was seen just once. This chain joins TRBV28 and TRBJ2-1, with 14 bases fitting TRBD2. The CDR3 is made up of 16 amino acids. V trimming: 7 bases; J trimming: 4 bases; junction bases outside the gene matches: 6. Germline CDR1 and CDR2: MDHEN and SYDVKM. CDR3: CASIGLAGGRYNEQFF. DNA for the CDR3: TGTGCCAGCATAGGACTAGCGGGGGGAAGATACAATGAGCAGTTCTTC.

The chain uses TRBV5-1 and TRBJ2-5; possibly TRBD2 for D (6 bases). There are 14 residues in the CDR3. V was cut by 0 bases and J by 5 bases, with 11 bases left in between. Germline-derived CDR1 and CDR2 are SGHRS and YFSETQ. The CDR3 loop reads CASSLGRGLETQYF. DNA of the CDR3: TGCGCCAGCAGCTTGGGGCGGGGTTTGGAGACCCAGTACTTC.

This clone showed up just a few times. The chain joins TRBV14 to TRBJ2-6; 8 nucleotides line up with TRBD1. Germline trimming cut 4 bases from V and 3 bases from J; bases unmatched to any gene: 8. This CDR3 has 17 residues. CDR1 and CDR2 (germline): SGHDN, FVKESK. Here the CDR3 DNA reads TGTGCCAGCAGCCCTTATACCAGGGGGCGTGGGGCCAACGTCCTGACTTTC. The encoded protein is CASSPYTRGRGANVLTF.

The rearrangement uses TRBV28 and TRBJ1-2, with a possible D match to TRBD1 (5 bases). CDR1 MDHEN and CDR2 SYDVKM come from the germline V gene. The CDR3 has 13 residues. Trimming took 5 bases from V and 3 from J, leaving 10 bases between them. CDR3 sequence (DNA): TGTGCCAGCAGTCCGCAGACAGACTATGGCTACACCTTC. Protein product: CASSPQTDYGYTF.

CDR3 DNA: TGTGCCAGCGGACAGACCTACGAGCAGTACTTC. Translating it yields CASGQTYEQYF. The J gene is TRBJ2-7, the V gene TRBV19; D perhaps matches TRBD1 (6 bases). Trimming removed 9 bases at V and 2 bases at J, with 8 bases between. The CDR3 runs to 11 residues. Germline V gene data show CDR1 as LNHDA and CDR2 as SQIVND (reference sequence).

With respect to this clone: The sample contains more than one DNA sequence encoding this CDR3. The V and J genes are TRBV28 and TRBJ2-7; D unresolved. The CDR3 has 13 residues. Between the trimmed V and J ends, which lost 4 bases and 2 bases, there was a span of 9 bases. Germline lookup yields CDR1 MDHEN and CDR2 SYDVKM. This CDR3 reads CASSSPSPYEQYF. The CDR3 DNA reads as TGTGCCAGCAGTTCCCCCTCCCCCTACGAGCAGTACTTC.

The chain joins TRBV5-1 to TRBJ2-3, with 9 positions matching TRBD1. Germline-derived CDR1 and CDR2 are SGHRS and YFSETQ. V trimming: 3 bases; J trimming: 1 base; junction bases outside the gene matches: 6. The CDR3 has 16 amino acids. The CDR3, as DNA: TGCGCCAGCAGCTCGATACAGGGGGCAGGCACAGATACGCAGTATTTT. It codes for CASSSIQGAGTDTQYF.

This chain links TRBV19 with TRBJ1-2; D perhaps matches TRBD1 (6 bases). Trimming left V 4 bases short and J 0 bases short, with 18 bases between. Germline V gene data show CDR1 as LNHDA and CDR2 as SQIVND (reference sequence). The CDR3 has 17 amino acids. The DNA for the CDR3 is TGTGCCAGTAGTACCACTACTACGACAGGATCTAACTATGGCTACACCTTC. This codes for CASSTTTTTGSNYGYTF.

The rearrangement links TRBV18 to TRBJ2-6; tentatively, D is TRBD1 (6 bases). CDR3 size: 19 residues. Trimming stripped 2 bases from V and 0 bases from J, with 17 bases between. The germline V gene encodes CDR1 KGHSH and CDR2 LQKENI. This chain's CDR3 is CASSPRTGIIFSGANVLTF. The DNA of the CDR3 is TGTGCCAGCTCACCAAGAACAGGGATAATCTTCTCTGGGGCCAACGTCCTGACTTTC.

V usage is TRBV5-1 and J usage is TRBJ1-2; 8 nucleotides align to TRBD1. The CDR3 is 13 amino acids. CDR1 is SGHRS and CDR2 is YFSETQ in the germline V gene. The J segment lost 8 bases and the V segment lost 4 bases, leaving 7 bases of the junction unmatched. The CDR3 DNA sequence: TGCGCCAGCAGCCAAGGACAGGGTTTGGGCTACACCTTC. As protein: CASSQGQGLGYTF.

V is TRBV18 and J is TRBJ1-2, with D possibly matching TRBD1 (5 bases). Trimming removed 3 bases at V and 8 bases at J, with 16 bases between. There are 14 residues in the CDR3. In germline, CDR1 is KGHSH, CDR2 LQKENI. Here the CDR3 DNA reads TGTGCCAGCTCACCGGTTCTTCAGGGCGAGGGCTACACCTTC. As protein: CASSPVLQGEGYTF.

The chain employs TRBV7-9 and TRBJ2-6; TRBD1 agrees at 9 bases. After removal of 8 bases from V and 4 bases from J, the junction contained 12 bases not matched to a gene. CDR3 length: 17 residues. Germline loops: CDR1 SEHNR, CDR2 FQNEAQ (reference sequence). DNA of the CDR3: TGTGCCAGCTACTTTAACAGGGGGCGGGCCGGGGCCAACGTCCTGACTTTC. This sequence encodes CASYFNRGRAGANVLTF.

The chain has TRBV29-1 and TRBJ2-7; 7 positions match TRBD1. CDR3 size: 13 residues. CDR1 is SQVTM, CDR2 ANQGSEA, per germline. V was pared by 6 bases and J by 1 base, with 6 bases of the junction left unmatched. Here the CDR3 reads CSVGTARSYEQYF. CDR3 DNA: TGCAGCGTAGGGACAGCAAGATCCTACGAGCAGTACTTC.

The genes are TRBV19 and TRBJ2-7; 8 nucleotides agree with TRBD1. CDR3 size: 15 residues. Germline V gives CDR1 LNHDA, CDR2 SQIVND (reference sequence). V was pared by 4 bases and J by 4 bases, with 9 bases of the junction left unmatched. In DNA form, the CDR3 reads TGTGCCAGTAGTACAATGACAGGGGCCGGATACGAGCAGTACTTC. Protein product: CASSTMTGAGYEQYF.